This TCR beta chain was captured by sequencing in a study of early T cells in non-severe SARS-CoV-2 infection. Turning to the study itself: Bulk RNA from unsorted whole blood was sequenced; chains were unpaired. Whole-study findings and limits: The matching step, a VDJdb search, favored anti-spike CD8 responses and missed private and CD4 specificities.

In its sample, this clonotype was seen many times. The antigen remains unidentified. Individual cDNA molecules each received unique molecular identifiers attached to them. One entry per CDR3 protein results from TCRdb running MiXCR on the 5' RACE reads. The sample contains roughly 88,000 distinct CDR3 sequences, 14% of which appear only once. Germline V gene data show CDR1 as GTSNPN and CDR2 as SVGIG (reference sequence). CDR3 length equals 15 residues. Trimming left V 0 bases short and J 0 bases short, with 11 bases between. The receptor was isolated from an adult who was a healthcare worker with PCR-confirmed SARS-CoV-2 infection or an uninfected control (not recorded which). Sequenced material: whole blood. This chain joins TRBV30 and TRBJ2-5; D is unresolved. CDR3 sequence reads: CAWSVGVGNQETQYF. CDR3 coding DNA: TGTGCCTGGAGTGTTGGGGTGGGAAACCAAGAGACCCAGTACTTC.